Listed here are 31 T cell receptor beta chains from one sample, sequenced in a study of T cells in localized non-small cell lung cancer. The repertoire was sequenced with immunoSEQ multiplex PCR; TCRdb's copy has only in-frame clones and lacks some. Among 90,000 to 100,000 clones listed, approximately 91% were seen once. The sample consisted of PBMCs, taken before any cancer treatment. The receptors come from a woman aged 35 to 75 with stage II squamous cell lung carcinoma.

The chain has TRBV6-5 and TRBJ1-4, with 8 bases aligning to TRBD1. With 7 bases clipped from V and 7 bases from J, the junction kept 11 bases outside the gene matches. Germline V gene lookup returns CDR1 MNHEY and CDR2 SVGAGI. There are 15 residues in the CDR3. The CDR3 nucleotides read TGTGCCAGCAAGCGCCAGGGGGCGCGGGGTGAAAAACTGTTTTTT. This sequence encodes CASKRQGARGEKLFF.

The chain carries TRBV5-1 and TRBJ1-2; D gene uncertain. CDR1 is SGHRS and CDR2 is YFSETQ in the germline V gene. The CDR3 totals 15 residues. V shed 1 base and J shed 0 bases, with 10 bases lying between them. The CDR3 DNA is TGCGCCAGCAGCTTGAACCCATCAGCTAACTATGGCTACACCTTC. This codes for CASSLNPSANYGYTF. The full variable domain, with the rest looked up from reference TRBV5-1 and TRBJ1-2, is KAGVTQTPRYLIKTRGQQVTLSCSPISGHRSVSWYQQTPGQGLQFLFEYFSETQRNKGNFPGRFSGRQFSNSRSEMNVSTLELGDSALYLCASSLNPSANYGYTFGSGTRLTVV.

The V and J genes are TRBV5-1 and TRBJ1-1; unclear D gene. V was cut by 5 bases and J by 1 base, with 6 bases left in between. Germline values: CDR1 SGHRS, CDR2 YFSETQ. The CDR3 extends over 12 amino acids. CDR3 DNA: TGCGCCAGCAGGAGAGGGAACACTGAAGCTTTCTTT. Translated, it gives CASRRGNTEAFF.

V usage is TRBV30 and J usage is TRBJ1-6, with D unclear. With 3 bases removed from V and 3 bases from J, the gap between germline ends came to 15 bases. The germline gives CDR1 GTSNPN, CDR2 SVGIG (reference sequence). The CDR3 runs 16 residues. CDR3 protein: CAWSPQAVFYNSPLHF. The CDR3 DNA follows: TGTGCCTGGAGCCCTCAAGCGGTCTTCTATAATTCACCCCTCCACTTT.

The chain links TRBV19 to TRBJ2-3; D unresolved. The CDR3 covers 16 residues. In germline, CDR1 is LNHDA, CDR2 SQIVND (reference sequence). Trimming removed 3 bases from V and 4 bases from J, with 17 bases in between. The CDR3 sequence: CASSMPLPAGADTQYF. CDR3 coding DNA: TGTGCCAGTAGTATGCCCCTCCCTGCTGGTGCAGATACGCAGTATTTT.

J is TRBJ2-3 and V is TRBV6-1, with D unresolved. There are 15 residues in the CDR3. The V gene lost 2 bases and the J gene lost 3 bases, with 12 bases spanning the gap. Looked up from germline, CDR1 is MNHNS and CDR2 is SASEGT. The CDR3 loop reads CASSEFDSRTDTQYF. The CDR3 nucleotides read TGTGCCAGCAGTGAATTCGATAGTAGGACAGATACGCAGTATTTT.

This chain uses TRBV14 with TRBJ2-2; no clear D. The V gene's germline CDR1 is SGHDN and CDR2 FVKESK. V dropped 3 bases and J dropped 5 bases, with 4 bases sitting between them. This CDR3 comprises 12 residues. The DNA for the CDR3 is TGTGCCAGCAGCCACGAAACCGGGGAGCTGTTTTTT. This gives the protein CASSHETGELFF.

This CDR3 is CASSLRGGAYEQYF. CDR3 in DNA: TGTGCCAGCAGCTTAAGGGGGGGCGCCTACGAGCAGTACTTC. The chain is built from TRBV11-2 and TRBJ2-7; TRBD2 is a possible D gene (7 bases). The CDR3 is made up of 14 amino acids. Germline assignment: CDR1 SGHAT and CDR2 FQNNGV. V shed 2 bases and J shed 2 bases, with 10 bases lying between them.

The CDR3 spells CASSIGTGKPNEQFF. The DNA for the CDR3 is TGTGCCAGTAGTATAGGGACAGGGAAGCCCAATGAGCAGTTCTTC. This chain links TRBV19 with TRBJ2-1; 8 positions match TRBD1. V trimming: 1 base; J trimming: 6 bases; junction bases outside the gene matches: 5. The CDR3 covers 15 residues. CDR1 LNHDA and CDR2 SQIVND come from the germline V gene (reference sequence). Supplemented by reference TRBV19 and TRBJ2-1, the full variable domain reads DGGITQSPKYLFRKEGQNVTLSCEQNLNHDAMYWYRQDPGQGLRLIYYSQIVNDFQKGDIAEGYSVSREKKESFPLTVTSAQKNPTAFYLCASSIGTGKPNEQFFGPGTRLTVL.

The J gene is TRBJ1-1, the V gene TRBV7-2, with unresolved D. This CDR3 is 12 amino acids long. Germline loops: CDR1 SGHTA, CDR2 FQGNSA. V was pared by 1 base and J by 13 bases, with 13 bases between. CDR3 sequence: CASSLEGRMGFF. CDR3 sequence (DNA): TGTGCCAGCAGCTTAGAGGGCCGAATGGGTTTCTTT.

The J gene is TRBJ2-2, the V gene TRBV11-2; 12 bases line up with TRBD2. Unmatched junction bases numbered 8, after V lost 4 bases and J lost 5 bases. The CDR3 sequence is 17 residues long. Germline CDR1 reads SGHAT; CDR2 reads FQNNGV. Here the CDR3 reads CASSSRLAGVVTGELFF. CDR3 sequence (DNA): TGTGCCAGCAGCTCTCGACTAGCGGGGGTGGTGACCGGGGAGCTGTTTTTT.

The gene calls are TRBV9 and TRBJ2-1; TRBD1 is a possible D gene (5 bases). Trimming removed 0 bases at V and 2 bases at J, with 9 bases between. There are 15 residues in the CDR3. The germline gives CDR1 SGDLS, CDR2 YYNGEE. The CDR3 region has the DNA TGTGCCAGCAGCGTAGGGCAGGGCCCCTACAATGAGCAGTTCTTC. Amino acids: CASSVGQGPYNEQFF.

This clone was found a few times. The chain uses TRBV7-9 and TRBJ2-1; D gene unclear. V lost 6 bases, J lost 0 bases, and 12 bases lay in between. CDR3 length equals 15 residues. Germline V gene lookup returns CDR1 SEHNR and CDR2 FQNEAQ (reference sequence). In DNA form, the CDR3 reads TGTGCCAGCAGGCCCACACATGGCTCCTACAATGAGCAGTTCTTC. It specifies CASRPTHGSYNEQFF.

The genes are TRBV10-3 and TRBJ2-1, with 7 positions matching TRBD1. Germline V CDR1 and CDR2: ENHRY, SYGVKD. The CDR3 extends over 14 amino acids. The ends lost 9 bases at V and 5 bases at J; junction bases unmatched: 10. Written as DNA, the CDR3 is TGTGCCATTGGCCACAGGGGTACCGACAATGAGCAGTTCTTC. This codes for CAIGHRGTDNEQFF.

V usage is TRBV5-5 and J usage is TRBJ1-2; 10 nucleotides align to TRBD1. CDR3 length: 16 amino acids. The junction had 11 bases not matched to a gene; V was cut back by 2 bases and J by 7 bases. Germline values: CDR1 SGHKS, CDR2 YYEKEE (reference sequence). Written as DNA, the CDR3 is TGTGCCAGCAGCTTACGACAGGGGGCAGGTTTGGGTGGCTACACCTTC. Protein sequence: CASSLRQGAGLGGYTF.

The CDR3 DNA reads as TGTGCCAGCAGCCAAGTCTACGGGGGCACTGAAGCTTTCTTT. Protein: CASSQVYGGTEAFF. The rearrangement uses TRBV14 and TRBJ1-1; weak D call: TRBD1 (5 bases). The CDR3 totals 14 residues. Germline V lookup: CDR1 SGHDN, CDR2 FVKESK. Trimming left V 1 base short and J 4 bases short, with 10 bases between.

This clone was found once. In the same sample, other DNA sequences code for this CDR3. V gene TRBV7-9 combines with J gene TRBJ1-1, with 8 bases fitting TRBD1. Trimming removed 5 bases from V and 1 base from J; junction bases left unmatched: 6. This CDR3 has 15 amino acids. Germline-derived CDR1 and CDR2 are SEHNR and FQNEAQ (reference sequence). The CDR3 bases are TGTGCCAGCAGCCCCCGGCAGGGGGCGAACACTGAAGCTTTCTTT. It codes for CASSPRQGANTEAFF.

The gene calls are TRBV9 and TRBJ1-4; 8 bases are a match to TRBD1. This CDR3 contains 19 residues. Looked up from germline, CDR1 is SGDLS and CDR2 is YYNGEE. V lost 0 bases to trimming and J lost 0 bases; unmatched junction nucleotides: 10. The chain's CDR3 is CASSVGQGADRTTNEKLFF. The CDR3 DNA follows: TGTGCCAGCAGCGTAGGGCAGGGGGCCGATAGAACAACTAATGAAAAACTGTTTTTT. The entire variable domain, with the rest obtained from reference TRBV9 and TRBJ1-4, is as follows: DSGVTQTPKHLITATGQRVTLRCSPRSGDLSVYWYQQSLDQGLQFLIQYYNGEERAKGNILERFSAQQFPDLHSELNLSSLELGDSALYFCASSVGQGADRTTNEKLFFGSGTQLSVL.

V usage is TRBV5-5 and J usage is TRBJ1-1; D is undetermined. This CDR3 spans 15 amino acids. CDR1 SGHKS and CDR2 YYEKEE come from the germline V gene (reference sequence). The germline V and J ends were trimmed by 0 bases and 2 bases, with 11 bases remaining between them. For the CDR3, the DNA is TGTGCCAGCAGCTTGGCAGCGCTTCCCAACACTGAAGCTTTCTTT. Residues: CASSLAALPNTEAFF.

This chain connects TRBV11-2 to TRBJ1-5; 9 bases fit TRBD1. From germline, CDR1 is SGHAT and CDR2 FQNNGV. The V segment lost 5 bases and the J segment 6 bases; nucleotides outside the gene matches: 5. This CDR3 spans 14 amino acids. CDR3 in DNA: TGTGCCAGCAGCCAGGACAGGGGCAGTCAGCCCCAGCATTTT. It specifies CASSQDRGSQPQHF.

This rearrangement joins TRBV5-1 to TRBJ1-3; D gene uncertain. The germline CDR1 and CDR2 sequences are SGHRS and YFSETQ. This CDR3 is 14 amino acids long. V dropped 0 bases and J dropped 1 base, with 5 bases sitting between them. The CDR3 loop reads CASSLASSGNTIYF. The CDR3 DNA reads as TGCGCCAGCAGCTTGGCCTCGTCTGGAAACACCATATATTTT.

The count of this clone is one. The chain employs TRBV29-1 and TRBJ2-1; D is ambiguous. Trimming stripped 6 bases from V and 8 bases from J, with 20 bases between. The CDR3 length is 14 residues. CDR1 is SQVTM and CDR2 is ANQGSEA in the germline V gene. Here the CDR3 reads CSVTPRPKVDEQFF. CDR3 coding DNA: TGCAGCGTGACCCCCCGGCCCAAAGTCGATGAGCAGTTCTTC.

This CDR3 reads CASSEEGPLHF. CDR3 in DNA: TGTGCCAGCAGTGAAGAGGGACCCCTCCACTTT. This chain uses TRBV6-1 with TRBJ1-6, with D unresolved. The CDR3 is 11 residues long. The V and J ends lost 1 base and 12 bases respectively, with 4 bases between them. Per the germline V gene, CDR1 is MNHNS and CDR2 is SASEGT.

This chain connects TRBV2 to TRBJ1-3; TRBD1 might be the D (5 bases). Germline loops: CDR1 SNHLY, CDR2 FYNNEI. The CDR3 covers 17 residues. Trimming left V 1 base short and J 0 bases short, with 13 bases between. The CDR3: CASSEVRGLGSGNTIYF. CDR3 bases: TGTGCCAGCAGTGAAGTTCGGGGACTGGGCTCTGGAAACACCATATATTTT.

The chain has TRBV21-1 and TRBJ2-7; the D call TRBD1 from the table was never checked on the DNA. TRBV21-1 is noted as a pseudogene. The CDR3 contains 13 residues. CDR3 sequence: CASSKYQDYEQYF. In DNA form, the CDR3 reads TGTGCCAGCAGCAAATATCAGGACTACGAGCAGTACTTC.

The V call is TRBV6-4, the J call TRBJ1-4; 7 bases are a match to TRBD1. This CDR3 comprises 14 residues. Germline V gene lookup returns CDR1 MRHNA and CDR2 SNTAGT. With 6 bases clipped from V and 8 bases from J, the junction kept 9 bases outside the gene matches. The CDR3 DNA reads TGTGCCAGCAGCCCGACAGGGAGAACCGAAAAACTGTTTTTT. Its protein is CASSPTGRTEKLFF.

The genes are TRBV5-1 and TRBJ1-2; the D gene is possibly TRBD1 (5 bases). V lost 0 bases and J lost 3, with 6 bases in between. Germline CDR1 is SGHRS and CDR2 is YFSETQ. The CDR3 consists of 13 residues. CDR3 residues: CASSLARDYGYTF. The CDR3 bases are TGCGCCAGCAGCTTGGCCAGGGACTATGGCTACACCTTC. The whole variable domain, remainder taken from reference TRBV5-1 and TRBJ1-2, is KAGVTQTPRYLIKTRGQQVTLSCSPISGHRSVSWYQQTPGQGLQFLFEYFSETQRNKGNFPGRFSGRQFSNSRSEMNVSTLELGDSALYLCASSLARDYGYTFGSGTRLTVV.

The V call is TRBV19, the J call TRBJ1-2; TRBD1 matches 10 bases. Losses at the gene ends were 5 bases for V and 2 bases for J; bases not matched to a gene: 2. The CDR3 runs 14 residues. Germline CDR1 and CDR2: LNHDA and SQIVND (reference sequence). CDR3 in amino acids: CASSGQGVNYGYTF. DNA of the CDR3: TGTGCCAGTAGTGGACAGGGGGTGAACTATGGCTACACCTTC.

V is TRBV5-1 and J is TRBJ2-7; D is undetermined. CDR1 and CDR2 (germline): SGHRS, YFSETQ. V was clipped by 0 bases and J by 2 bases, with 12 bases between them. The CDR3 is 15 residues long. The CDR3 DNA is TGCGCCAGCAGCTTGGATACGTACCGAGCCTACGAGCAGTACTTC. Amino acid sequence: CASSLDTYRAYEQYF.

J is TRBJ1-1 and V is TRBV19; D not resolved. Trimming stripped 2 bases from V and 2 bases from J, with 6 bases between. Germline CDR1 reads LNHDA; CDR2 reads SQIVND (reference sequence). The CDR3 extends over 13 amino acids. CDR3 DNA sequence: TGTGCCAGTAGTATAAATCGAAACACTGAAGCTTTCTTT. Translated: CASSINRNTEAFF.

This clone was recorded once. The genes are TRBV6-5 and TRBJ2-5; the D is unclear. The J call is uncertain, as TRBJ2-7 better fits the DNA end. CDR1 and CDR2 from the germline V gene are MNHEY and SVGAGI. This CDR3 has 13 residues. The chain's CDR3 is CASSYSLVNEQYF. The DNA of the CDR3 is TGTGCCAGCAGTTACTCGTTGGTCAACGAGCAGTACTTC.